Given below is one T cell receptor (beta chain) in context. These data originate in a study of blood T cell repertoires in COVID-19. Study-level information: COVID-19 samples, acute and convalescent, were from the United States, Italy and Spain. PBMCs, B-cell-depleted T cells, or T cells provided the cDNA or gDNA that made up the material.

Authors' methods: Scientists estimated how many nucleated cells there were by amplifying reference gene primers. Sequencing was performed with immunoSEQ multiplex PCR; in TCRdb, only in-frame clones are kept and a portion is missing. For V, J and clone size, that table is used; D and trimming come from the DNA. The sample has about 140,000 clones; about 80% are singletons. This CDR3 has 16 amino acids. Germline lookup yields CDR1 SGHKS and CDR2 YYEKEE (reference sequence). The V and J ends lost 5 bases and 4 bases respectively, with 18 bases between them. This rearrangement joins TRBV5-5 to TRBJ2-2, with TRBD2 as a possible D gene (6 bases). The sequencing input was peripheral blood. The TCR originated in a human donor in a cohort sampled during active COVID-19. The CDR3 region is CASSSPFGGGTGELFF. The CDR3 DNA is TGTGCCAGCAGTTCTCCTTTCGGGGGAGGCACCGGGGAGCTGTTTTTT.